A single sample is the source of the 26 T cell receptor beta chains below, sequenced in a study of brain T cells in children with intractable seizures. Libraries were prepared by immunoSEQ multiplex PCR; TCRdb keeps only in-frame clonotypes and omits some of them. The data contain about 340,000 clones, about 93% of them seen just once; the ten biggest clones take up 5.7%. Time point noted: blood from clinic visit 5 months post-surgery; TSC patient then seizure free. The sample here was peripheral blood, taken more than 4 months after surgery. These receptor sequences come from a boy younger than two with tuberous sclerosis and intractable seizures.

The chain joins TRBV30 to TRBJ1-3, with D maybe TRBD1 (5 bases). CDR3 size: 16 residues. Germline CDR1 is GTSNPN and CDR2 is SVGIG (reference sequence). Trimming removed 0 bases at V and 0 bases at J, with 12 bases between. This chain's CDR3 is CAWSVNRFPSGNTIYF. Here the CDR3 DNA reads TGTGCCTGGAGTGTAAACAGGTTCCCCTCTGGAAACACCATATATTTT.

This rearrangement joins TRBV7-9 to TRBJ1-4; 8 positions agree with TRBD1. The germline gives CDR1 SEHNR, CDR2 FQNEAQ (reference sequence). Trimming removed 3 bases from V and 7 bases from J; junction bases left unmatched: 4. The CDR3 spans 14 residues. CDR3 bases: TGTGCCAGCAGCTTGGGACAGGAAAGTGAAAAACTGTTTTTT. Translated: CASSLGQESEKLFF.

The chain links TRBV19 to TRBJ2-7, with TRBD1 matching over 9 bases. This CDR3 contains 18 residues. Trimming at V came to 4 bases and at J to 2 bases, leaving 15 bases not matched to a gene. Germline lookup yields CDR1 LNHDA and CDR2 SQIVND (reference sequence). CDR3 in amino acids: CASSKHFLGQGSTYEQYF. The CDR3 bases are TGTGCCAGTAGTAAGCACTTCCTTGGACAGGGGTCCACCTACGAGCAGTACTTC.

This clone was found a few times. J is TRBJ1-6 and V is TRBV4-1, with TRBD1 identical over 9 bases. Germline assignment: CDR1 MGHRA and CDR2 YSYEKL. The CDR3 has 16 residues. V lost 0 bases to trimming and J lost 7 bases; unmatched junction nucleotides: 4. CDR3 coding DNA: TGCGCCAGCAGCCAAGAGGAGGGGACAGGGAATTCACCCCTCCACTTT. Its protein product is CASSQEEGTGNSPLHF.

This clone appeared a single time. V gene TRBV5-6 combines with J gene TRBJ1-1; TRBD1 agrees at 9 bases. The CDR3 runs to 15 residues. Germline values: CDR1 SGHDT, CDR2 YYEEEE. J was trimmed by 4 bases and V by 4 bases; bases with no gene match: 8. The CDR3 DNA is TGTGCCAGCAGCCTGGTGGGACAGGGAACCACTGAAGCTTTCTTT. Translating it yields CASSLVGQGTTEAFF.

Details on this clone: Other nucleotide sequences from this sample produce the same CDR3. The rearrangement uses TRBV20-1 and TRBJ2-7; D not certain. Germline CDR1 and CDR2: DFQATT and SNEGSKA (reference sequence). This CDR3 spans 11 amino acids. V dropped 5 bases and J dropped 4 bases, with 9 bases sitting between them. The CDR3 DNA follows: TGCAGTGCTCGTGGCTCGTACGAGCAGTACTTC. This gives the protein CSARGSYEQYF.

The chain has TRBV5-4 and TRBJ2-1, with 8 bases identical to TRBD2. CDR1 is SGHNT and CDR2 is YYREEE in the germline V gene (reference sequence). Trimming took 4 bases from V and 8 from J; bases not matched to a gene: 23. This CDR3 comprises 19 residues. CDR3 sequence (DNA): TGTGCCAGCAGCCGGCCAGAGTTTTCGCTAGCGGGCCATTTCCATGAGCAGTTCTTC. Amino acids: CASSRPEFSLAGHFHEQFF.

The chain joins TRBV11-2 to TRBJ2-7, with a tentative D call TRBD1 (5 bases). Germline V gene data show CDR1 as SGHAT and CDR2 as FQNNGV. The CDR3 loop spans 13 amino acids. Trimming removed 4 bases from V and 2 bases from J, with 9 bases in between. CDR3 sequence: CASSSGSAYEQYF. CDR3 coding DNA: TGTGCCAGCAGCTCAGGGTCGGCCTACGAGCAGTACTTC. Together with reference TRBV11-2 and TRBJ2-7, the CDR3 gives the full variable domain: EAGVAQSPRYKIIEKRQSVAFWCNPISGHATLYWYQQILGQGPKLLIQFQNNGVVDDSQLPKDRFSAERLKGVDSTLKIQPAKLEDSAVYLCASSSGSAYEQYFGPGTRLTVT.

This sequence joins TRBV12-3 or TRBV12-4 and TRBJ1-2; D is possibly TRBD1 (6 bases). Trimming removed 6 bases from V and 8 bases from J, with 16 bases in between. This CDR3 contains 13 residues. The CDR3 protein is CASRGAGVWGYTF. The CDR3 region has the DNA TGTGCCAGCAGAGGAGCAGGGGTTTGGGGCTACACCTTC.

V is TRBV30 and J is TRBJ1-1; D unresolved. The germline gives CDR1 GTSNPN, CDR2 SVGIG (reference sequence). The CDR3 is 11 residues long. V was shortened by 7 bases and J by 1 base, with 7 bases between the two germline ends. As DNA, the CDR3 is TGTGCCTACGGACCGAACACTGAAGCTTTCTTT. This gives the protein CAYGPNTEAFF. Full variable domain (rest looked up from reference TRBV30 and TRBJ1-1): SQTIHQWPATLVQPVGSPLSLECTVEGTSNPNLYWYRQAAGRGLQLLFYSVGIGQISSEVPQNLSASRPQDRQFILSSKKLLLSDSGFYLCAYGPNTEAFFGQGTRLTVV.

The V and J genes are TRBV11-3 and TRBJ2-3, with unresolved D. Germline V gene sequence: CDR1 SGHNT, CDR2 YENEEA. V was trimmed by 3 bases and J by 0 bases, leaving 10 bases between them. The CDR3 contains 15 residues. CDR3 loop: CASSLGGPSTDTQYF. CDR3 coding DNA: TGTGCCAGCAGCTTGGGCGGACCTAGCACAGATACGCAGTATTTT. Together with reference TRBV11-3 and TRBJ2-3, the CDR3 gives the full variable domain: EAGVVQSPRYKIIEKKQPVAFWCNPISGHNTLYWYLQNLGQGPELLIRYENEEAVDDSQLPKDRFSAERLKGVDSTLKIQPAELGDSAVYLCASSLGGPSTDTQYFGPGTRLTVL.

The J gene is TRBJ2-7, the V gene TRBV7-9; D ambiguous. The germline V gene has CDR1 SEHNR and CDR2 FQNEAQ (reference sequence). The CDR3 extends over 15 amino acids. Trimming took 4 bases from V and 0 from J, leaving 13 bases between them. CDR3 DNA: TGTGCCAGCAGCTCGCGCGGCCTTTACTCCTACGAGCAGTACTTC. It yields the protein CASSSRGLYSYEQYF.

This clone was observed once. The chain recombines TRBV3-1 (or the pseudogene TRBV3-2) with TRBJ2-1, with D possibly matching TRBD1 (5 bases). Germline V gene lookup returns CDR1 LGHDT and CDR2 YNNKEL (reference sequence). The CDR3 has 15 amino acids. With 3 bases removed from V and 5 bases from J, the gap between germline ends came to 14 bases. CDR3 nucleotides: TGTGCCAGCAGCCAGGGGAATACAGGAAACAATGAGCAGTTCTTC. Translation: CASSQGNTGNNEQFF.

The CDR3, as DNA: TGTGCCAGCAGCTCCCACGCAGCGGCGGGATACAATGAGCAGTTCTTC. Residues: CASSSHAAAGYNEQFF. This chain joins TRBV9 and TRBJ2-1; weak D call: TRBD2 (6 bases). The germline gives CDR1 SGDLS, CDR2 YYNGEE. V was pared by 4 bases and J by 4 bases, with 18 bases between. The CDR3 covers 16 residues.

This sequence joins TRBV19 and TRBJ2-2, with D unresolved. The CDR3 contains 12 residues. CDR1 and CDR2 from the germline V gene are LNHDA and SQIVND (reference sequence). V shed 1 base and J shed 5 bases, with 2 bases lying between them. The CDR3 region is CASSIATGELFF. The DNA of the CDR3 is TGTGCCAGTAGTATAGCGACCGGGGAGCTGTTTTTT.

This chain joins TRBV9 and TRBJ2-3; D ambiguous. CDR1 and CDR2 from the germline V gene are SGDLS and YYNGEE. Trimming took 7 bases from V and 5 from J, leaving 17 bases between them. The CDR3 totals 14 residues. The CDR3 DNA reads TGTGCCAGCTCGTGGGGTGGGCAAATAGATACGCAGTATTTT. It specifies CASSWGGQIDTQYF.

The chain employs TRBV7-9 and TRBJ1-2, with 10 bases that match TRBD1. CDR3 length: 15 amino acids. V was pared by 3 bases and J by 5 bases, with 6 bases of the junction left unmatched. CDR1 SEHNR and CDR2 FQNEAQ come from the germline V gene (reference sequence). The DNA for the CDR3 is TGTGCCAGCAGCTTTACCGGGACAGGGGCGTATGGCTACACCTTC. It specifies CASSFTGTGAYGYTF.

The chain recombines TRBV6-6 with TRBJ2-7; D is uncertain. V dropped 0 bases and J dropped 0 bases, with 6 bases sitting between them. The CDR3 loop spans 14 amino acids. The germline CDR1 and CDR2 sequences are MNHNY and SVGAGI (reference sequence). The CDR3 DNA is TGTGCCAGCAGTTACTCCGGCAGCTCCTACGAGCAGTACTTC. It specifies CASSYSGSSYEQYF.

Here the CDR3 reads CASNSLGTGYGYTF. The CDR3 nucleotides read TGTGCCAGCAACTCCCTCGGGACGGGCTATGGCTACACCTTC. The chain joins TRBV5-6 to TRBJ1-2, with D perhaps TRBD1 (5 bases). This CDR3 comprises 14 residues. Germline V gene lookup returns CDR1 SGHDT and CDR2 YYEEEE. Trimming stripped 6 bases from V and 4 bases from J, with 16 bases between.

The rearrangement links TRBV7-6 to TRBJ1-1; no definite D call. Trimming took off 5 bases at V and 1 base at J, with 17 bases between the two ends. The CDR3 is 16 amino acids. Germline CDR1 SGHVS, CDR2 FNYEAQ. The CDR3, as DNA: TGTGCCAGCAGCCCTCAGGCGCCCCCGAAGAACACTGAAGCTTTCTTT. Its translation is CASSPQAPPKNTEAFF.

This clone was recorded once. The V gene is TRBV15, the J gene TRBJ1-2; TRBD1 aligns across 8 bases. This CDR3 is 18 amino acids long. The germline V gene has CDR1 LNHNV and CDR2 YYDKDF (reference sequence). V gave up 8 bases and J gave up 3 bases; unmatched junction bases: 20. The CDR3 DNA reads TGTGCCACCGACAGAATTCCCGGTTTTCCCAGGGGGCACTATGGCTACACCTTC. Its translation is CATDRIPGFPRGHYGYTF.

This chain uses TRBV9 with TRBJ2-3; 11 bases are shared with TRBD2. The junction had 13 bases not matched to a gene; V was cut back by 4 bases and J by 6 bases. CDR3 length: 17 residues. The V gene's germline CDR1 is SGDLS and CDR2 YYNGEE. This CDR3 is CASSPGRLAGGRDTQYF. CDR3 nucleotide sequence: TGTGCCAGCAGCCCTGGGCGGCTAGCGGGAGGAAGGGATACGCAGTATTTT. Drawing the rest from reference TRBV9 and TRBJ2-3, the complete variable domain is DSGVTQTPKHLITATGQRVTLRCSPRSGDLSVYWYQQSLDQGLQFLIQYYNGEERAKGNILERFSAQQFPDLHSELNLSSLELGDSALYFCASSPGRLAGGRDTQYFGPGTRLTVL.

This chain connects TRBV7-9 to TRBJ1-5; a weak D match, TRBD1 (5 bases). Trimming left V 0 bases short and J 4 bases short, with 10 bases between. CDR3 length: 15 amino acids. Germline CDR1 SEHNR, CDR2 FQNEAQ (reference sequence). The CDR3 reads CASSLAAGGNQPQHF. CDR3 nucleotides: TGTGCCAGCAGCTTAGCTGCGGGGGGTAATCAGCCCCAGCATTTT.

The gene calls are TRBV18 and TRBJ1-2; D not certain. CDR3 length: 12 amino acids. Per germline, CDR1 KGHSH and CDR2 LQKENI. V was cut by 2 bases and J by 6 bases, with 7 bases left in between. CDR3 bases: TGTGCCAGCTCACCAGGCGACAATGGCTACACCTTC. Protein sequence: CASSPGDNGYTF.

This clone appeared a single time. The V call is TRBV6-5, the J call TRBJ1-1, with TRBD1 as a possible D gene (6 bases). Germline V gene lookup returns CDR1 MNHEY and CDR2 SVGAGI. The germline V and J ends were trimmed by 6 bases and 0 bases, with 11 bases remaining between them. This CDR3 has 14 residues. CDR3 in amino acids: CASRAGTMNTEAFF. CDR3 nucleotides: TGTGCCAGCAGGGCCGGGACAATGAACACTGAAGCTTTCTTT.

This rearrangement joins TRBV2 to TRBJ2-7; 10 bases agree with TRBD1. This CDR3 spans 14 amino acids. Germline values: CDR1 SNHLY, CDR2 FYNNEI. V lost 10 bases to trimming and J lost 0 bases; unmatched junction nucleotides: 6. CDR3 residues: CATVGQGSSYEQYF. In nucleotides, the CDR3 is TGTGCCACTGTGGGACAGGGGAGCTCCTACGAGCAGTACTTC.